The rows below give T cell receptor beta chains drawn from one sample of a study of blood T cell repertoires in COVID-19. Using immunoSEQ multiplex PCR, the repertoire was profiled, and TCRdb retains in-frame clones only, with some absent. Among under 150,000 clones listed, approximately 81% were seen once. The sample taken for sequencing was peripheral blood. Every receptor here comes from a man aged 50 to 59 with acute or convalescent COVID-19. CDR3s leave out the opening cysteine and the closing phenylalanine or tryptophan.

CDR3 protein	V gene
ASSERSSGSNYGYT	TRBV2
AIRGALTLSSGANVLT	TRBV10-3
ASSFGGDTEAF	TRBV12-3/TRBV12-4
ASSPTTGEKLF	TRBV2
ASSQRGAGGYT	TRBV3-1/TRBV3-2
ATSDSRYERDRGYGYT	TRBV24-1
ASSGGGGDSYNEQF	TRBV5-1
ASSLSIGGGYEQY	TRBV5-1
ASSPGTVNEQF	TRBV11-2
ASSLGAAMETQY	TRBV11-2
ASSPQGGNQPQH	TRBV2
ASSTGEVSYNSPLH	TRBV5-5
ASSPEAHQGAGELF	TRBV5-1
ASRGDRWALPAYGKNIQY	TRBV2
ASSYSHNQPQH	TRBV6-5
ASSLVYDSPLH	TRBV7-2
ASSQWTGSHEQY	TRBV3-1/TRBV3-2
ASSMGTGGLTEAF	TRBV27
ASSLDAGPFYGYT	TRBV5-1
ASSPTPFTHTQY	TRBV5-1
SVDGPSGGAETQY	TRBV29-1
ASSLSTSVHEQY	TRBV27
ASSLGANEKLF	TRBV11-2
ASSLSRTGRSPLH	TRBV14
ASKRQGMAGELF	TRBV6-4
ASSRVRGPNQPQH	TRBV3-1/TRBV3-2
ASSGAGGVPYNEQF	TRBV5-1
ASIPAGTTDTQY	TRBV28
ASSFRGGNSPLH	TRBV28
ASSSGGTGELF	TRBV5-1
ASSSQGTNTGELF	TRBV5-1
ASSPEAGTGPTSEQY	TRBV2
ASSLGDSGNTIY	TRBV5-1
SASSASGAYTQY	TRBV20-1
ASSFTPGTGFGYT	TRBV5-1
ASSYQQGYGYT	TRBV12-3/TRBV12-4